Below, one TCR beta chain is given with its context. The entry originates in a study of blood T cell repertoires in COVID-19. The overall study: From the United States, Italy and Spain came samples of acute and convalescent COVID-19. From T cells, B-cell-depleted T cells, or PBMCs came the material, which was cDNA or gDNA.

The Seattle patients joined while their infection was active and were tracked longitudinally afterward. The method was immunoSEQ multiplex PCR; TCRdb's version includes in-frame clones alone and lacks a portion of them. Among a few hundred thousand clones listed, more than 85% were seen once. The material sequenced was peripheral blood. The TCR sequence derives from a person between 18 and 35 years old with COVID-19, enrolled during active disease.

The CDR3 loop is CASSLPRRETGELFF. CDR3 bases: TGTGCCAGCAGCTTACCCCGGCGGGAGACCGGGGAGCTGTTTTTT. This chain joins TRBV7-2 and TRBJ2-2; 7 bases map to TRBD2. CDR1 is SGHTA and CDR2 is FQGNSA in the germline V gene. V was clipped by 2 bases and J by 5 bases; unmatched bases: 5. The CDR3 runs to 15 residues.